The 5 T cell receptor beta chains below all came from one sample that was sequenced in a study of CXCR3-negative and CXCR3-positive naive CD8 T cells. All TRB cDNA libraries came from 5' RACE performed with UMI labels. TCRdb re-called the 5' RACE reads; one entry per CDR3 protein, DNA not given. Its clone listing holds roughly 50,000 distinct CDR3 sequences. Antigen specificity for these receptors is unknown. Study-wide results and caveats: Higher TRB CDR3 hydrophobicity marked CXCR3-positive naive cells relative to CXCR3-negative naive cells.

Sequences were obtained from naive CXCR3+ CD8+ T cells from blood. Subset given: CD45RO-CCR7+CD27+CD95- naive CD8+ T cells expressing CXCR3 (TNR3+). These TCRs come from a human donor in good health. Some clones in this sample may be carry-over from other donors' samples.

The V call is TRBV29-1, the J call TRBJ2-5; with no DNA, the TCRdb D assignment of TRBD1 cannot be verified. The germline V gene encodes CDR1 SQVTM and CDR2 ANQGSEA. The CDR3 is made up of 15 amino acids. The CDR3 is CSVGPTGSRLKTQYF. Combining the CDR3 with reference TRBV29-1 and TRBJ2-5 gives the whole variable domain SAVISQKPSRDICQRGTSLTIQCQVDSQVTMMFWYRQQPGQSLTLIATANQGSEATYESGFVIDKFPISRPNLTFSTLTVSNMSPEDSSIYLCSVGPTGSRLKTQYFGPGTRLLVL.

The rearrangement links TRBV28 to TRBJ2-7; TCRdb designates TRBD1, a call that cannot be tested without DNA. CDR3 length equals 15 residues. CDR1 and CDR2 (germline): MDHEN, SYDVKM. The CDR3 is CASSTTGTVRSEQYF.

This sequence joins TRBV7-2 and TRBJ1-1. Germline loops: CDR1 SGHTA, CDR2 FQGNSA. The CDR3 has 14 amino acids. CDR3 sequence reads: CASSPFTLNTEAFF.

This rearrangement joins TRBV7-6 to TRBJ2-1; TCRdb reports TRBD1, a call that lacks DNA to check it against. Germline lookup yields CDR1 SGHVS and CDR2 FNYEAQ. The CDR3 loop spans 17 amino acids. The CDR3: CASSLASGPPLYNEQFF.

J is TRBJ1-4 and V is TRBV6-5. This CDR3 contains 14 residues. CDR1 is MNHEY and CDR2 is SVGAGI in the germline V gene. The chain's CDR3 is CASSLWTTDEKLFF.